The sequence of this T cell receptor (beta chain) was determined in a study of graft-versus-host responses after intestinal transplantation. This table comes from immunoSEQ multiplex PCR, and its TCRdb copy is limited to in-frame clones, with some not included. The sample records about 17,000 clones, approximately 37% being singletons. Stimulators, 200,000 irradiated and violet-dye-labeled cells, were plated with 200,000 CFSE-labeled responder cells. CDR3 length: 18 residues. This sample comprised alloreactive CD8+ T cells from a mixed lymphocyte reaction culture, obtained before intestinal transplant. Sample subset: CFSE-low proliferating T cells sorted from roughly 6-day pre-transplant mixed lymphocyte reaction (GvH or HvG direction). This chain uses TRBV21-1 with TRBJ2-4. TRBV21-1 is termed a pseudogene. This sequence was found in a human patient who received an intestinal transplant. CDR3 loop: CASSKAEGTAGSKNIQYF. CDR3 sequence (DNA): TGTGCCAGCAGCAAAGCGGAAGGGACGGCAGGGTCAAAAAACATTCAGTACTTC.